The rows below give T cell receptor beta chains drawn from one sample of a study of spatial heterogeneity in lung cancer. TCRdb used MiXCR to reprocess the 5' RACE reads, holding one entry per CDR3 protein. The data hold 8,900 or so distinct CDR3 sequences, with over 7.5% observed a single time. Material: lung tumor tissue, obtained at surgery. The origin of the receptors is a female donor with early-stage non-small cell lung cancer. CDR3s include the opening cysteine and the closing phenylalanine or tryptophan. The D gene is left open where the match is weak. Not all rows give a size; the values are once, few, many and, for expanded clones, a class.

J,size,D,V,CDR3,DNA
TRBJ2-7,few,NA,TRBV18,CASSRNRVYEQYF,TGTGCCAGCTCACGGAACAGGGTTTACGAGCAGTACTTC
TRBJ2-3,few,NA,TRBV20-1,CSARDYTRGRGDTQYF,TGCAGTGCTAGAGACTACACCCGGGGGCGTGGAGATACGCAGTATTTT
TRBJ2-3,many,TRBD2,TRBV7-2,CASSSGSGARTDTQYF,TGTGCCAGCAGCTCGGGTAGCGGGGCCCGCACAGATACGCAGTATTTT
TRBJ1-1,large,NA,TRBV28,CASSLLGSGHAEAFF,TGTGCCAGCAGTTTACTGGGATCGGGGCATGCTGAAGCTTTCTTT
TRBJ2-5,few,NA,TRBV7-2,CASSLVPGAETQYF,TGTGCCAGCAGCTTAGTCCCCGGGGCGGAGACCCAGTACTTC
TRBJ2-7,many,NA,TRBV5-1,CASSSMLTNEQYF,TGCGCCAGCAGCTCCATGCTTACTAACGAGCAGTACTTC
TRBJ1-6,medium-sized,NA,TRBV3-1,CASSQDGSYNSPLHF,TGTGCCAGCAGCCAAGATGGCTCCTATAATTCACCCCTCCACTTT
TRBJ2-3,many,NA,TRBV29-1,CSVEGLWADTQYF,TGCAGCGTAGAAGGGCTCTGGGCAGATACGCAGTATTTT
TRBJ2-2,medium-sized,TRBD1,TRBV6-5,CASSYSRGWAGELFF,TGTGCCAGCAGTTACTCCAGGGGGTGGGCCGGGGAGCTGTTTTTT
TRBJ2-2,NA,TRBD1,TRBV6-2/TRBV6-3,CAPNPTTGKELFF,TGTGCCCCGAACCCCACGACAGGGAAAGAGCTGTTTTTT
TRBJ2-1,many,NA,TRBV19,CASKSPKANEQFF,TGTGCCAGTAAAAGTCCCAAGGCGAATGAGCAGTTCTTC
TRBJ2-7,many,NA,TRBV9,CASSVEGGHEQYF,TGTGCCAGCAGCGTAGAGGGGGGACACGAGCAGTACTTC
TRBJ1-1,few,NA,TRBV29-1,CSVAVSNTEAFF,TGCAGCGTAGCCGTCTCGAACACTGAAGCTTTCTTT
TRBJ2-4,many,NA,TRBV6-2/TRBV6-3,CASSYPAAKNIQYF,TGTGCCAGCAGTTACCCCGCGGCCAAAAACATTCAGTACTTC
TRBJ2-1,many,NA,TRBV5-1,CASSLTGSYNEQFF,TGCGCCAGCAGCTTGACAGGGTCCTACAATGAGCAGTTCTTC
TRBJ2-3,many,NA,TRBV7-2,CASSLGTIGSTDTQYF,TGTGCCAGCAGCTTAGGAACCATCGGAAGCACAGATACGCAGTATTTT
TRBJ1-1,NA,NA,TRBV5-1,CASRAGRTEAFF,TGCGCCAGCAGAGCAGGGCGAACTGAAGCTTTCTTT
TRBJ2-1,NA,NA,TRBV29-1,CSVSPQGNEQFF,TGCAGCGTTTCTCCCCAGGGCAATGAGCAGTTCTTC
TRBJ1-2,NA,NA,TRBV5-1,CASSLEPNYGYTF,TGCGCCAGCAGCTTGGAACCGAACTATGGCTACACCTTC
TRBJ2-2,NA,TRBD1,TRBV4-1,CASSQEGQGGTGELFF,TGCGCCAGCAGCCAAGAGGGACAGGGGGGCACCGGGGAGCTGTTTTTT
TRBJ2-3,many,NA,TRBV9,CASSEARGSHTQYF,TGTGCCAGCAGCGAGGCCAGGGGATCCCATACGCAGTATTTT
TRBJ2-3,few,NA,TRBV12-2,CASRLERTDTQYF,TGTGCAAGTCGCTTAGAAAGGACGGATACGCAGTATTTT
TRBJ2-2,many,TRBD1,TRBV5-8,CASSHRTGATIGELFF,TGTGCCAGCAGCCACAGGACAGGGGCGACGATCGGGGAGCTGTTTTTT
TRBJ1-5,medium-sized,NA,TRBV5-8,CASSLGHNQPQHF,TGTGCCAGCAGCCTGGGGCACAATCAGCCCCAGCATTTT
TRBJ2-5,NA,TRBD1,TRBV29-1,CSVAADRGNQETQYF,TGCAGCGTTGCGGCGGACAGGGGGAACCAAGAGACCCAGTACTTC
TRBJ1-3,many,TRBD1,TRBV24-1,CATSPKQGGNTIYF,TGTGCCACCTCCCCGAAACAGGGGGGAAACACCATATATTTT
TRBJ2-5,NA,TRBD1,TRBV6-1,CASIKEGRQGLRQETQYF,TGTGCCAGCATAAAAGAGGGGAGACAGGGGTTGAGGCAAGAGACCCAGTACTTC
TRBJ2-1,NA,TRBD2,TRBV6-4,CASKELAESNEQFF,TGTGCCAGCAAGGAACTAGCGGAATCCAATGAGCAGTTCTTC
TRBJ2-3,medium-sized,NA,TRBV4-2,CASSQDLGSATDTQYF,TGTGCCAGCAGCCAAGATCTAGGGTCGGCGACAGATACGCAGTATTTT
TRBJ2-7,many,TRBD1,TRBV18,CASSPPGQPYEQYF,TGTGCCAGCTCACCACCGGGACAGCCCTACGAGCAGTACTTC